Given below is one TCR beta chain in context. Its antigen is unknown. For the second PCR, which ran for roughly 7 to 11 cycles, a sample-barcoded 5' primer and a J-beta primer mix were used. One entry per CDR3 protein results from TCRdb running MiXCR on the 5' RACE reads. The table includes about 640,000 distinct CDR3 sequences, 58% detected once. Germline V CDR1 and CDR2: SQVTM, ANQGSEA. This CDR3 contains 15 residues. The trim removed 6 bases at V and 7 bases at J, leaving 15 bases unmatched. The data were taken from a study of blood T cells in healthy people across ages. Notes on the study in general: Researchers said unsorted PBMCs prevented a conclusive naive versus antigen-experienced comparison. Diversity of TCR beta per million T cells declined in a roughly linear way with age. Estimated diversity across one million T cells was deemed an underestimate.

The chain recombines TRBV29-1 with TRBJ2-5, with 9 nucleotides matching TRBD1. The sample consisted of blood. This receptor was taken from a man between 60 and 75 years old in good health. CDR3 DNA sequence: TGCAGCGTCATAACCTACAGGGGGCTAGGTGGGACCCAGTACTTC. It translates to CSVITYRGLGGTQYF. The full variable domain, completed using reference TRBV29-1 and TRBJ2-5, is SAVISQKPSRDICQRGTSLTIQCQVDSQVTMMFWYRQQPGQSLTLIATANQGSEATYESGFVIDKFPISRPNLTFSTLTVSNMSPEDSSIYLCSVITYRGLGGTQYFGPGTRLLVL.